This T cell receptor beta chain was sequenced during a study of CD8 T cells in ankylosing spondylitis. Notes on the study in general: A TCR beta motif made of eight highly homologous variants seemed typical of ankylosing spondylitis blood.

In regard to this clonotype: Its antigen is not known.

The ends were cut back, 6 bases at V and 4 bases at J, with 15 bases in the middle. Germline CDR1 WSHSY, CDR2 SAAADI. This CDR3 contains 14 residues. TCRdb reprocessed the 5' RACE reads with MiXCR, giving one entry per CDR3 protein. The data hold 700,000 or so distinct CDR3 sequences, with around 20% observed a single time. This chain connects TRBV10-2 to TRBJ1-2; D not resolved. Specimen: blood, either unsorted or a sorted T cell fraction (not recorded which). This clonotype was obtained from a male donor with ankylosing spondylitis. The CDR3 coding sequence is TGCGCCAGCAGCGACTTGGACTCCGGCTATGGCTACACCTTC. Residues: CASSDLDSGYGYTF.